The 2 T cell receptor beta chains below come from one sample, sequenced in a study of cytomegalovirus exposure and HLA in healthy donors. In the PCR, 60 Vbeta and 13 Jbeta primers were used. TCRdb's copy holds only in-frame clones and misses some; the assay was immunoSEQ multiplex PCR. The repertoire consists of a few hundred thousand clones, with over 70% occurring once and the leading ten covering more than 0.3%. Specimen: PBMCs. These receptors were obtained from a girl aged 2-10 years in good health and CMV-seronegative.

The CDR3 region has the DNA TGCAGTGCTAGAGAGAGCGGCGGCTACACCTTC. It specifies CSARESGGYTF. The chain uses TRBV20-1 and TRBJ1-2, with no clear D. Per the germline V gene, CDR1 is DFQATT and CDR2 is SNEGSKA (reference sequence). V was cut by 0 bases and J by 8 bases, with 7 bases left in between. This CDR3 is 11 amino acids long.

The rearrangement links TRBV6-1 to TRBJ2-7, with D perhaps matching TRBD2 (6 bases). V lost 2 bases, J lost 0 bases, and 14 bases lay in between. The CDR3 runs 16 residues. From germline, CDR1 is MNHNS and CDR2 SASEGT. The DNA for the CDR3 is TGTGCCAGCAGTGAATCTTTAGCGGAGTTCTCCTACGAGCAGTACTTC. Translated: CASSESLAEFSYEQYF.